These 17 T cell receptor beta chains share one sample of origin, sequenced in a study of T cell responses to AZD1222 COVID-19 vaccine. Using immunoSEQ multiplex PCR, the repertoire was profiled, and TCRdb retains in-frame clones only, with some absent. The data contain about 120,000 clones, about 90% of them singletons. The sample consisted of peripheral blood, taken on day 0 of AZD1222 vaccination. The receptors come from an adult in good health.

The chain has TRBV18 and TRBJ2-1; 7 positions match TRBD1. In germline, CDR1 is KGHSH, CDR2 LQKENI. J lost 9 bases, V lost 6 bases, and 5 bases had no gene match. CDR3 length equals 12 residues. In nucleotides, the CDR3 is TGTGCCAGCTCTCCGGACAGGAGTGAGCAGTTCTTC. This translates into CASSPDRSEQFF. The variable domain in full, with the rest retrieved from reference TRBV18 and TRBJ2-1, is NAGVMQNPRHLVRRRGQEARLRCSPMKGHSHVYWYRQLPEEGLKFMVYLQKENIIDESGMPKERFSAEFPKEGPSILRIQQVVRGDSAAYFCASSPDRSEQFFGPGTRLTVL.

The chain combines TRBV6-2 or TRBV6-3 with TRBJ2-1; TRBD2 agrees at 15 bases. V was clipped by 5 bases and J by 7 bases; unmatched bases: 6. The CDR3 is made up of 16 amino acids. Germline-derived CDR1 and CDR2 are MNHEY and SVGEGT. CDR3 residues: CASSIPGLAGGNEQFF. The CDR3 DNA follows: TGTGCCAGCAGTATTCCGGGACTAGCGGGAGGTAATGAGCAGTTCTTC.

CDR3 amino acids: CASSYSTRRGELFF. As DNA, the CDR3 is TGTGCCAGCAGTTACTCGACCCGGCGCGGGGAGCTGTTTTTT. V is TRBV6-5 and J is TRBJ2-2; D is unclear. There are 14 residues in the CDR3. Trimming cost V 0 bases and J 7 bases, with 9 bases left between them. Germline CDR1 reads MNHEY; CDR2 reads SVGAGI.

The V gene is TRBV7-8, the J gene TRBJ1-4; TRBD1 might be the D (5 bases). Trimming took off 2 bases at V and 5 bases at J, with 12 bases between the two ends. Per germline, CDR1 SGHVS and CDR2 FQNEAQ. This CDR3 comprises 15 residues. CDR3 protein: CASSLIGRVNEKLFF. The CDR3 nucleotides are TGTGCCAGCAGCTTAATAGGCAGGGTGAATGAAAAACTGTTTTTT.

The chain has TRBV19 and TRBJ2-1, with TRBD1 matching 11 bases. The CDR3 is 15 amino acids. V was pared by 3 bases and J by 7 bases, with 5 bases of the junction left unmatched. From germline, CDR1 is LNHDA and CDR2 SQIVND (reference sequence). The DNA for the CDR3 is TGTGCCAGTAGTATGGGGACAGGGGGAGGAAATGAGCAGTTCTTC. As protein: CASSMGTGGGNEQFF.

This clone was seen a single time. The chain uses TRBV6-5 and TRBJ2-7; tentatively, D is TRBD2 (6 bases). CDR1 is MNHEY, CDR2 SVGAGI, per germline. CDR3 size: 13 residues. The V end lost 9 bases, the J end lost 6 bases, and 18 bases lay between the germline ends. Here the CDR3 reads CASRDSRAREQYF. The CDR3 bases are TGTGCCAGTCGGGACTCCAGGGCGCGCGAGCAGTACTTC.

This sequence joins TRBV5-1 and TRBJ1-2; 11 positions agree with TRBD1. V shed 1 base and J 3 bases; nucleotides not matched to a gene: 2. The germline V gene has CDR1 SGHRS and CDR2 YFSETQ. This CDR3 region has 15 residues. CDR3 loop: CASSLWTGGDYGYTF. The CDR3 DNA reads TGCGCCAGCAGCTTGTGGACAGGGGGCGACTATGGCTACACCTTC.

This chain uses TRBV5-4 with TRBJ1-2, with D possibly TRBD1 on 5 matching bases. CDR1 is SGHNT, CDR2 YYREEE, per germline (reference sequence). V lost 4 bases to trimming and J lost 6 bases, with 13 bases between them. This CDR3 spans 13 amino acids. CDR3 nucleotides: TGTGCCAGCAGCGTAGGGGATGGAAATGGCTACACCTTC. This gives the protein CASSVGDGNGYTF.

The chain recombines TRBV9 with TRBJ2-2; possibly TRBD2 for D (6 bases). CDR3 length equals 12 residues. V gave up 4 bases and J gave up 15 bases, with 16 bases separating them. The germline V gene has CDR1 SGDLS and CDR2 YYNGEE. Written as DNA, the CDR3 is TGTGCCAGCAGCCCAGGTTGGGGGGTGATGTTTTTT. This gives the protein CASSPGWGVMFF.

CDR3 coding DNA: TGTGCCAGCTCTCTCGGACAGGCCCCCACTAACTATGGCTACACCTTC. Protein product: CASSLGQAPTNYGYTF. V and J are TRBV18 and TRBJ1-2, with TRBD1 matching over 7 bases. CDR3 length: 16 residues. Looked up from germline, CDR1 is KGHSH and CDR2 is LQKENI. The V gene end was trimmed by 6 bases and the J gene end by 0 bases; junction bases not matched to a gene: 10.

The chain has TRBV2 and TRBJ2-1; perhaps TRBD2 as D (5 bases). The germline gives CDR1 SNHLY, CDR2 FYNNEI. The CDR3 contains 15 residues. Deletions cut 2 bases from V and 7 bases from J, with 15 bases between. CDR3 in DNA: TGTGCCAGCAGTGAAAGAGGGCTAGCTAAAAATGAGCAGTTCTTC. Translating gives CASSERGLAKNEQFF.

The CDR3 loop is CASSRTPTGGGGNQPQHF. The CDR3 DNA reads TGTGCCAGCTCCCGGACCCCGACAGGCGGTGGGGGCAATCAGCCCCAGCATTTT. The V gene is TRBV18, the J gene TRBJ1-5; tentative D call: TRBD1 (6 bases). This CDR3 is built from 18 residues. The V gene lost 6 bases and the J gene lost 2 bases, with 23 bases spanning the gap. The V gene's germline CDR1 is KGHSH and CDR2 LQKENI.

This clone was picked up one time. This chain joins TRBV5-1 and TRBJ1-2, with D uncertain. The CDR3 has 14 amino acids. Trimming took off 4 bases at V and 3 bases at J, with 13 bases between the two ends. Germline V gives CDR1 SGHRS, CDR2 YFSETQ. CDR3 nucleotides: TGCGCCAGCAGCGTGAGGACCTTGGACTATGGCTACACCTTC. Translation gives CASSVRTLDYGYTF.

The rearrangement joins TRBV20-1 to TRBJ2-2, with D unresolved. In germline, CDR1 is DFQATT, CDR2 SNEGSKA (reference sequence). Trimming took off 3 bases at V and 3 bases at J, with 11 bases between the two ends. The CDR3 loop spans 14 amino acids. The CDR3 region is CSASNGWDTGELFF. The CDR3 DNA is TGCAGTGCTAGTAACGGTTGGGACACCGGGGAGCTGTTTTTT.

The CDR3 loop is CASSSTSGRYNEQFF. The CDR3 nucleotides are TGTGCCAGCAGCTCTACTAGCGGCCGATACAATGAGCAGTTCTTC. This chain connects TRBV7-2 to TRBJ2-1; 8 bases align to TRBD2. After removal of 4 bases from V and 4 bases from J, the junction contained 6 bases not matched to a gene. CDR1 is SGHTA, CDR2 FQGNSA, per germline. The CDR3 is 15 residues long.

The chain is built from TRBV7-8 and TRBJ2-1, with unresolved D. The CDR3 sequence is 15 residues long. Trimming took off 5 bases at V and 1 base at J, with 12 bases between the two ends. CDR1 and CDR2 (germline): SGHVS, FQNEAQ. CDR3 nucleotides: TGTGCCAGCAGCCCTCGACCTGTATCCTACAATGAGCAGTTCTTC. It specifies CASSPRPVSYNEQFF.

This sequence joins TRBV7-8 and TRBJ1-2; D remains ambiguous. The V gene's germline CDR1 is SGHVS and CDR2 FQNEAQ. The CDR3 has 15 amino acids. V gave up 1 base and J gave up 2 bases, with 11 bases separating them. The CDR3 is CASSLETAGNYGYTF. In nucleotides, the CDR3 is TGTGCCAGCAGCTTAGAAACGGCGGGAAACTATGGCTACACCTTC.